Listed below are T cell receptor beta chains from one sample, sequenced in a study of regulatory T cells in long-lasting Graves disease. TCRdb recomputed calls from the multiplex PCR reads with MiXCR, one row per CDR3 protein. In the table there are 350,000 to 550,000 distinct CDR3 sequences, roughly 15% of which are singletons. The sample was also reused in another study, on T cells in Graves' hyperthyroidism and ophthalmopathy.

The specimen was peripheral blood mononuclear cells (PBMCs), collected at new diagnosis, from a patient treated with antithyroid drugs. The receptors were sampled from a woman between 18 and 30 years old with Graves disease. Both conserved end residues are trimmed from each CDR3. Each record gives: J gene, V gene, CDR3 protein.

TRBJ2-1 TRBV29-1 SVYKNGGEQF
TRBJ2-1 TRBV5-1 ASSLAKLGYNEQF
TRBJ2-2 TRBV6-1 ASTDNKGGRANTGELF
TRBJ1-5 TRBV9 ASSVSGANQPQH
TRBJ1-1 TRBV5-1 ASSRFRGLTEAF
TRBJ2-1 TRBV2 ASSWDTRYNEQF
TRBJ2-3 TRBV20-1 SARDEWRSDTQY
TRBJ2-4 TRBV7-2 ASSPRTSGFNDIQY
TRBJ2-3 TRBV28 ASTIPTGQGGTDTQY
TRBJ1-5 TRBV15 ATSRPPSVSGNQPQH